One sample yielded the 16 T cell receptor beta chains listed below, sequenced in a study of cytomegalovirus exposure and HLA in healthy donors listed by TCRdb under 2017. The method was the immunoSEQ multiplex PCR assay. For the multiplex PCR, a mixture combining 60 forward primers for TCR Vbeta segments and 13 reverse primers for TCR Jbeta segments was used. What TCRdb holds here is the immuneACCESS table cut down to in-frame rearrangements. Part of the clones is not present; checked against another copy, under half of the missing clones reflect an unresolved V gene, and the others are unexplained. This sample is represented by about 150,000 clones; approximately 72% of them were singletons. The biggest ten clones account for over 2.5% of the sample. Source material: PBMCs. The receptors originated from a young man in good health and CMV-seronegative.

A note on this clone: Compared with germline, one end of the junction differs, possibly owing to a read error. The chain employs TRBV9 and TRBJ1-1; D is uncertain. Per germline, CDR1 SGDLS and CDR2 YYNGEE. The CDR3 consists of 16 residues. The CDR3 reads CASSVDIGQLGTEAFF. The CDR3 DNA reads as TGTGCCAGCAGCGTAGATATAGGCCAATTGGGCACTGAAGCTTTCTTC.

V gene TRBV27 combines with J gene TRBJ1-2; 12 bases are a match to TRBD1. Germline V CDR1 and CDR2: MNHEY, SMNVEV (reference sequence). V lost 5 bases, J lost 5 bases, and 6 bases stayed unmatched. CDR3 length: 15 residues. CDR3 nucleotides: TGTGCCAGCAGTCCCGGGACAGGGGGCCCATATGGCTACACCTTC. Translating gives CASSPGTGGPYGYTF.

The chain joins TRBV5-4 to TRBJ1-1; TRBD1 is a possible D gene (5 bases). V lost 0 bases, J lost 0 bases, and 12 bases lay in between. Germline CDR1 reads SGHNT; CDR2 reads YYREEE (reference sequence). The CDR3 has 16 amino acids. The CDR3 DNA follows: TGTGCCAGCAGCTTGGCAGGGTTGGTGATGAACACTGAAGCTTTCTTT. Encoded protein: CASSLAGLVMNTEAFF.

This chain links TRBV2 with TRBJ2-5, with a tentative D call TRBD2 (5 bases). The CDR3 runs to 15 residues. Trimming left V 5 bases short and J 2 bases short, with 15 bases between. Per germline, CDR1 SNHLY and CDR2 FYNNEI. This CDR3 is CASSHGLEAQETQYF. The CDR3 bases are TGTGCCAGCAGTCACGGACTCGAGGCGCAAGAGACCCAGTACTTC.

V usage is TRBV7-2 and J usage is TRBJ2-1, with a weak D call TRBD2 (7 bases). Trimming took 5 bases from V and 9 from J, leaving 26 bases between them. CDR1 is SGHTA, CDR2 FQGNSA, per germline. The CDR3 spans 17 residues. CDR3 sequence reads: CASSINPYEGGQREQFF. The CDR3 DNA sequence: TGTGCCAGCAGCATCAACCCGTATGAGGGGGGGCAACGTGAGCAGTTCTTC.

The J gene is TRBJ2-5, the V gene TRBV7-9; a possible D gene is TRBD1 (6 bases). The J call may be wrong; the DNA end is better matched by TRBJ2-7. Germline V CDR1 and CDR2: SEHNR, FQNEAQ (reference sequence). The CDR3 consists of 13 residues. CDR3 sequence (DNA): TGTGCCAGCAGCCCTACAGGGACCTACGAGCAGTACTTC. Protein product: CASSPTGTYEQYF.

The chain is built from TRBV11-2 and TRBJ2-7; D possibly corresponds to TRBD1 (6 bases). Germline CDR1 and CDR2: SGHAT and FQNNGV. Trimming shortened V by 3 bases and J by 0 bases, and 15 bases separated the two germline ends. The CDR3 totals 16 residues. The CDR3 DNA follows: TGTGCCAGCAGCTTTTCTGGGGGACATAGCTCCTACGAGCAGTACGTC. Translating it yields CASSFSGGHSSYEQYV.

This clone was seen more than once but under ten times. The CDR3 DNA follows: TGCGCCAGCAGCACGGGAGGGGCAACTAATGAAAAACTGTTTTTT. Protein: CASSTGGATNEKLFF. This sequence joins TRBV5-1 and TRBJ1-4, with D perhaps matching TRBD1 (5 bases). Trimming stripped 4 bases from V and 0 bases from J, with 10 bases between. The length of the CDR3 is 15 residues. In germline, CDR1 is SGHRS, CDR2 YFSETQ.

The chain uses TRBV7-2 and TRBJ1-5; no clear D gene. This CDR3 region has 13 residues. With 5 bases removed from V and 6 bases from J, the gap between germline ends came to 11 bases. Germline assignment: CDR1 SGHTA and CDR2 FQGNSA. The CDR3 loop is CASSPPERQPQHF. In DNA, the CDR3 is TGTGCCAGCAGCCCTCCGGAGCGTCAGCCCCAGCATTTT.

The chain employs TRBV7-9 and TRBJ1-6, with a possible D match to TRBD1 (6 bases). V lost 1 base and J 10 bases, leaving 8 bases between the germline ends. The germline V gene has CDR1 SEHNR and CDR2 FQNEAQ (reference sequence). This CDR3 has 13 residues. The CDR3 DNA reads TGTGCCAGCAGCTTAGTAGGGGGATCACCCCTCCACTTT. Protein product: CASSLVGGSPLHF.

This clone was seen only a few times. The rearrangement links TRBV6-5 to TRBJ1-1, with D possibly matching TRBD1 (5 bases). The CDR3 contains 15 residues. The germline gives CDR1 MNHEY, CDR2 SVGAGI. The V and J ends lost 2 bases and 6 bases respectively, with 16 bases between them. In nucleotides, the CDR3 is TGTGCCAGCAGTTACACGTCGGGACTGGTAGCTGAAGCTTTCTTT. Amino acid sequence: CASSYTSGLVAEAFF.

This clone has just one count. The rearrangement uses TRBV29-1 and TRBJ1-2; 7 bases are a match to TRBD1. The length of the CDR3 is 12 residues. Per germline, CDR1 SQVTM and CDR2 ANQGSEA. Here the CDR3 reads CTTLQGNYGYTF. The CDR3 coding sequence is TGCACCACGTTACAGGGGAACTATGGCTACACCTTC.

This chain uses TRBV28 with TRBJ1-6, with TRBD1 matching over 7 bases. J gave up 8 bases and V 2 bases, and 3 bases lay outside the gene matches. This CDR3 is built from 14 residues. Germline loops: CDR1 MDHEN, CDR2 SYDVKM. CDR3 in amino acids: CASSLEGADSPLHF. In DNA form, the CDR3 reads TGTGCCAGCAGTTTAGAGGGGGCAGATTCACCCCTCCACTTT.

This sequence joins TRBV7-3 and TRBJ2-1, with 11 bases lining up with TRBD2. This CDR3 region has 15 residues. V gave up 0 bases and J gave up 6 bases; unmatched junction bases: 1. CDR1 is SGHTA and CDR2 is FQGTGA in the germline V gene. The CDR3 here is CASSLTSGGANEQFF. The CDR3 region has the DNA TGTGCCAGCAGCTTAACTAGCGGGGGGGCCAATGAGCAGTTCTTC.

V is TRBV7-2 and J is TRBJ1-2; tentative D call: TRBD1 (6 bases). CDR3 length: 15 residues. CDR1 is SGHTA, CDR2 FQGNSA, per germline. V was trimmed by 5 bases and J by 2 bases, leaving 15 bases between them. The DNA of the CDR3 is TGTGCCAGCAGCCCCTACAGGGACCCCAACTATGGCTACACCTTC. Translation: CASSPYRDPNYGYTF. The full variable domain, completed using reference TRBV7-2 and TRBJ1-2, is GAGVSQSPSNKVTEKGKDVELRCDPISGHTALYWYRQSLGQGLEFLIYFQGNSAPDKSGLPSDRFSAERTGGSVSTLTIQRTQQEDSAVYLCASSPYRDPNYGYTFGSGTRLTVV.

CDR3 DNA: TGTGCCAGCAGCCGGGACAGGGGCGGCACAGATACGCAGTATTTT. It codes for CASSRDRGGTDTQYF. V gene TRBV7-3 combines with J gene TRBJ2-3; 10 positions agree with TRBD1. The CDR3 is 15 residues long. V gave up 5 bases and J gave up 1 base; unmatched junction bases: 3. Germline lookup yields CDR1 SGHTA and CDR2 FQGTGA.